One and the same sample provided the 5 T cell receptor beta chains below, sequenced in a study of molecular identifiers for immune sequencing clone quantification. TCRdb itself ran the PCR reads through MiXCR, one entry per CDR3 protein. Of under 600,000 distinct CDR3 sequences in the sample, 20% to 25% were seen once. Sample: naive CD8+ T cells from blood, with Jurkat cell RNA spiked in. Subset in this sample: FACS-sorted CD8+CD4-CCR7+CD45RA+ naive T cells. The receptors shown here come from a human donor in good health. Some libraries in this study had Jurkat cell RNA spiked in.

This clonotype showed up many times. The chain links TRBV7-2 to TRBJ2-7; a weak D match, TRBD2 (6 bases). The germline V gene encodes CDR1 SGHTA and CDR2 FQGNSA. The ends were cut back, 5 bases at V and 13 bases at J, with 18 bases in the middle. There are 12 residues in the CDR3. CDR3 in amino acids: CASSPIGGRRYF. The DNA for the CDR3 is TGTGCCAGCAGCCCCATCGGAGGGAGGAGATACTTC.

On this clonotype itself: In this CDR3 the conserved last residue, phenylalanine or tryptophan, is missing, so a read error is likely. The rearrangement joins TRBV13 to TRBJ1-6; the match to TRBD1 covers 7 bases. This CDR3 is 14 amino acids long. The V and J ends lost 2 bases and 6 bases, in that order; junction bases with no gene match: 1. Germline-derived CDR1 and CDR2 are PRHDT and FYEKMQ (reference sequence). The CDR3 loop is CASSLRDSNSPLHS. DNA of the CDR3: TGTGCCAGCAGCTTAAGGGACAGTAATTCACCCCTCCACTCT.

This clonotype was observed many times. The chain carries TRBV4-1 and TRBJ1-1, with D unresolved. The CDR3 has 15 amino acids. Deletions cut 1 base from V and 3 bases from J, with 12 bases between. CDR1 and CDR2 from the germline V gene are MGHRA and YSYEKL. The CDR3 sequence is CASSQVANRDTEAFF. CDR3 nucleotide sequence: TGCGCCAGCAGCCAAGTCGCGAATCGAGACACTGAAGCTTTCTTT.

This clonotype was counted at least ten times. The CDR3: CASSQERAGVTDTQYF. DNA of the CDR3: TGCGCCAGCAGCCAAGAAAGGGCAGGGGTGACAGATACGCAGTATTTT. The chain uses TRBV4-1 and TRBJ2-3; D might be TRBD1 (6 bases). This CDR3 region has 16 residues. V gave up 0 bases and J gave up 3 bases, with 13 bases separating them. The germline gives CDR1 MGHRA, CDR2 YSYEKL.

Regarding this clonotype: Since a much larger clone is just one base distant, this may be a read error. This chain uses TRBV28 with TRBJ1-5, with D tentatively TRBD1 (5 bases). CDR1 MDHEN and CDR2 SYDVKM come from the germline V gene. CDR3 length equals 13 residues. In nucleotides, the CDR3 is TGTGTCAGCAGTTTACTAGGGGATCAGCCCCAGCATTTT. Translation: CVSSLLGDQPQHF.